What follows are 29 T cell receptor beta chains derived from one specimen sequenced in a study of siplizumab effects on memory and regulatory T cells. Method: immunoSEQ multiplex PCR; TCRdb's copy keeps in-frame clones and lacks some. The sample yields 50,000 to 70,000 clones, approximately 96% seen once. The material sequenced was naive CD8+ T cells sorted from blood. The receptors come from a human donor in good health.

The chain recombines TRBV4-3 with TRBJ1-6, with D perhaps TRBD1 (5 bases). V lost 3 bases, J lost 8 bases, and 14 bases lay in between. The CDR3 is made up of 15 amino acids. In germline, CDR1 is LGHNA, CDR2 YSLEER. DNA of the CDR3: TGCGCCAGCAGCCAGGCCGGACAAAGGGATTCACCCCTCCACTTT. Residues: CASSQAGQRDSPLHF.

The J gene is TRBJ2-7, the V gene TRBV11-2; 10 nucleotides align to TRBD1. The CDR3 has 15 amino acids. Germline-derived CDR1 and CDR2 are SGHAT and FQNNGV. Unmatched junction bases numbered 8, after V lost 3 bases and J lost 6 bases. CDR3 loop: CASSLTGGGGIEQYF. The CDR3 coding sequence is TGTGCCAGCAGCTTGACAGGGGGCGGAGGGATCGAGCAGTACTTC.

The chain uses TRBV4-3 and TRBJ2-2; D not certain. Trimming cost V 0 bases and J 7 bases, with 0 bases left between them. Germline V gene sequence: CDR1 LGHNA, CDR2 YSLEER. This CDR3 contains 11 residues. The CDR3 reads CASSQDGELFF. In nucleotides, the CDR3 is TGCGCCAGCAGCCAAGACGGGGAGCTGTTTTTT.

Notes on this clone: One junction end disagrees with the germline gene, perhaps due to a read error. The J gene is TRBJ1-3, the V gene TRBV4-2; D ambiguous. The germline V gene encodes CDR1 LGHNA and CDR2 YNFKEQ. The CDR3 extends over 12 amino acids. DNA for the CDR3: TGTGCCAGCAGCCTCCTTTTCCATGGGAGAATGTTT. Residues: CASSLLFHGRMF.

This chain uses TRBV4-3 with TRBJ2-5, with 9 bases matching TRBD2. Germline V gene data show CDR1 as LGHNA and CDR2 as YSLEER. Trimming removed 2 bases from V and 2 bases from J; junction bases left unmatched: 0. The CDR3 loop spans 14 amino acids. CDR3 loop: CASSQTSGQETQYF. The CDR3 region has the DNA TGCGCCAGCAGCCAAACTAGCGGGCAAGAGACCCAGTACTTC.

The gene calls are TRBV7-9 and TRBJ2-7, with 7 bases fitting TRBD2. Germline values: CDR1 SEHNR, CDR2 FQNEAQ (reference sequence). J was trimmed by 3 bases and V by 3 bases; bases with no gene match: 5. The CDR3 extends over 14 amino acids. The CDR3 DNA sequence: TGTGCCAGCAGCTTGGGGACTACTCGCTACGAGCAGTACTTC. As protein: CASSLGTTRYEQYF.

The chain recombines TRBV29-1 with TRBJ2-2; D not resolved. The CDR3 extends over 12 amino acids. Germline V lookup: CDR1 SQVTM, CDR2 ANQGSEA. V was cut by 5 bases and J by 3 bases, with 7 bases left in between. The CDR3 region has the DNA TGCAGCGTTCTGGGATACACCGGGGAGCTGTTTTTT. Protein sequence: CSVLGYTGELFF.

This rearrangement joins TRBV28 to TRBJ1-5; possibly TRBD1 for D (6 bases). The CDR3 covers 13 residues. Germline-derived CDR1 and CDR2 are MDHEN and SYDVKM. Trimming shortened V by 3 bases and J by 7 bases, and 10 bases separated the two germline ends. The DNA of the CDR3 is TGTGCCAGCAGTTTTGCAGGGGTGCAGCCCCAGCATTTT. Translation gives CASSFAGVQPQHF.

J is TRBJ1-1 and V is TRBV13; D is possibly TRBD1 (6 bases). CDR1 is PRHDT, CDR2 FYEKMQ, per germline (reference sequence). CDR3 length: 16 residues. Between the trimmed V and J ends, which lost 5 bases and 5 bases, there was a span of 21 bases. CDR3 loop: CASSGEWGAPGTEAFF. As DNA, the CDR3 is TGTGCCAGCAGCGGTGAATGGGGGGCGCCGGGTACTGAAGCTTTCTTT.

The chain uses TRBV6-6 and TRBJ2-5; weak D call: TRBD2 (6 bases). CDR1 MNHNY and CDR2 SVGAGI come from the germline V gene (reference sequence). The CDR3 length is 14 residues. The V gene lost 2 bases and the J gene lost 4 bases, with 11 bases spanning the gap. The CDR3 reads CASSYGVAAETQYF. The CDR3 nucleotides are TGTGCCAGCAGTTACGGCGTAGCGGCAGAGACCCAGTACTTC.

In DNA, the CDR3 is TGTGCCAGCAGTTTATCGGCCGGGGATAACTATGGCTACACCTTC. This codes for CASSLSAGDNYGYTF. V usage is TRBV27 and J usage is TRBJ1-2, with D unresolved. Trimming shortened V by 0 bases and J by 1 base, and 9 bases separated the two germline ends. CDR1 and CDR2 (germline): MNHEY, SMNVEV (reference sequence). The length of the CDR3 is 15 residues.

This clone came up once. The chain couples TRBV2 to TRBJ2-7; D possibly uses TRBD1 or TRBD2 (5 bases each). V lost 7 bases and J 3 bases, leaving 10 bases between the germline ends. Looked up from germline, CDR1 is SNHLY and CDR2 is FYNNEI. This CDR3 has 12 amino acids. For the CDR3, the DNA is TGTGCCAGCATCGGGGACGGCTACGAGCAGTACTTC. It yields the protein CASIGDGYEQYF.

The CDR3 is CASSLNLLAEAFF. For the CDR3, the DNA is TGTGCCAGCAGCTTAAACCTACTCGCTGAAGCTTTCTTT. The V call is TRBV7-6, the J call TRBJ1-1; D unresolved. V shed 2 bases and J shed 6 bases, with 10 bases lying between them. Germline assignment: CDR1 SGHVS and CDR2 FNYEAQ. CDR3 size: 13 residues.

This chain joins TRBV28 and TRBJ1-6; D not certain. This CDR3 region has 15 residues. Trimming removed 5 bases at V and 9 bases at J, with 17 bases between. Germline V lookup: CDR1 MDHEN, CDR2 SYDVKM. CDR3 coding DNA: TGTGCCAGCAGTCCCCCGCAGAACGTCGGTTCACCCCTCCACTTT. It codes for CASSPPQNVGSPLHF.

The V and J genes are TRBV10-3 and TRBJ1-1; D perhaps matches TRBD1 (5 bases). Trimming pared 3 bases from V and 6 bases from J, leaving 11 bases between. This CDR3 has 13 residues. Germline V gene data show CDR1 as ENHRY and CDR2 as SYGVKD. DNA for the CDR3: TGTGCCATCAGTGATGGGGGGATTTCTGAAGCTTTCTTT. This sequence encodes CAISDGGISEAFF.

The CDR3 loop is CASGTGTYEQYF. CDR3 nucleotide sequence: TGTGCTAGTGGCACAGGGACCTACGAGCAGTACTTC. The rearrangement joins TRBV12-5 to TRBJ2-7, with D perhaps TRBD1 (6 bases). V lost 6 bases and J lost 2, with 8 bases in between. This CDR3 region has 12 residues. CDR1 is LGHNT, CDR2 FRNRAP, per germline.

V is TRBV4-3 and J is TRBJ2-3; D is possibly TRBD2 (5 bases). The CDR3 length is 15 residues. The V end was cut by 4 bases, the J end by 0 bases, with 11 bases between. Germline V gives CDR1 LGHNA, CDR2 YSLEER. DNA for the CDR3: TGCGCCAGCAGCCCGGGGTCTTCCAGCACAGATACGCAGTATTTT. This gives the protein CASSPGSSSTDTQYF.

The chain uses TRBV4-1 and TRBJ1-1; perhaps TRBD1 as D (6 bases). In germline, CDR1 is MGHRA, CDR2 YSYEKL. V was shortened by 0 bases and J by 12 bases, with 8 bases between the two germline ends. The CDR3 is 11 amino acids. CDR3 nucleotide sequence: TGCGCCAGCAGCCAAGAGGGGGCGCCTTTCTTT. Amino acid sequence: CASSQEGAPFF.

The rearrangement uses TRBV4-2 and TRBJ2-7; TRBD2 matches at 12 bases. Germline assignment: CDR1 LGHNA and CDR2 YNFKEQ. The CDR3 length is 16 residues. V shed 2 bases and J 4 bases; nucleotides not matched to a gene: 6. The CDR3 sequence: CASSQPKLAGGYEQYF. The CDR3 coding sequence is TGTGCCAGCAGCCAACCTAAGCTAGCGGGGGGGTACGAGCAGTACTTC.

The chain couples TRBV7-7 to TRBJ2-3; weak D call: TRBD2 (5 bases). The CDR3 has 12 amino acids. Trimming removed 6 bases at V and 9 bases at J, with 13 bases between. Germline CDR1 is SSHAT and CDR2 is FNYEAQ (reference sequence). The CDR3 reads CASSPITGTQYF. CDR3 DNA: TGTGCCAGCAGTCCGATTACGGGGACGCAGTATTTT. Based on the CDR3 plus reference TRBV7-7 and TRBJ2-3, the full variable domain is GAGVSQSPRYKVTKRGQDVTLRCDPISSHATLYWYQQALGQGPEFLTYFNYEAQPDKSGLPSDRFSAERPEGSISTLTIQRTEQRDSAMYRCASSPITGTQYFGPGTRLTVL.

This chain joins TRBV27 and TRBJ2-2; 9 bases are shared with TRBD2. CDR1 is MNHEY, CDR2 SMNVEV, per germline (reference sequence). The J segment lost 5 bases and the V segment lost 1 base, leaving 5 bases of the junction unmatched. The CDR3 runs to 16 residues. Written as DNA, the CDR3 is TGTGCCAGCAGTTTATTACGAGCGGGGGGTACCGGGGAGCTGTTTTTT. Its protein is CASSLLRAGGTGELFF.

The chain uses TRBV6-1 and TRBJ1-2; D not resolved. Trimming cost V 3 bases and J 0 bases, with 17 bases left between them. Per germline, CDR1 MNHNS and CDR2 SASEGT. The length of the CDR3 is 17 residues. For the CDR3, the DNA is TGTGCCAGCAGTGAGGAACAGTTTGACCCTACTAACTATGGCTACACCTTC. Protein product: CASSEEQFDPTNYGYTF.

The chain employs TRBV7-6 and TRBJ1-3; D not certain. V dropped 5 bases and J dropped 4 bases, with 12 bases sitting between them. The CDR3 length is 14 residues. Germline V gene data show CDR1 as SGHVS and CDR2 as FNYEAQ. The CDR3 sequence is CASSAATSGNTIYF. CDR3 DNA sequence: TGTGCCAGCAGCGCGGCCACCAGCGGAAACACCATATATTTT.

The rearrangement uses TRBV28 and TRBJ2-1; 13 bases map to TRBD2. V was pared by 4 bases and J by 10 bases, with 7 bases of the junction left unmatched. Germline values: CDR1 MDHEN, CDR2 SYDVKM. The CDR3 contains 15 residues. The CDR3 protein is CASSWTTSGGAEQFF. CDR3 coding DNA: TGTGCCAGCAGTTGGACCACTAGCGGGGGGGCGGAGCAGTTCTTC.

The V gene is TRBV4-3, the J gene TRBJ2-5; 8 nucleotides line up with TRBD1. The J segment lost 4 bases and the V segment lost 0 bases, leaving 7 bases of the junction unmatched. The CDR3 covers 16 residues. Per the germline V gene, CDR1 is LGHNA and CDR2 is YSLEER. The CDR3 nucleotides are TGCGCCAGCAGCCAAGAGACAGGGGCCGACGGAGAGACCCAGTACTTC. Protein product: CASSQETGADGETQYF.

The chain is built from TRBV29-1 and TRBJ1-1; TRBD1 is a possible D gene (5 bases). This CDR3 region has 12 residues. V was pared by 4 bases and J by 3 bases, with 9 bases between. CDR1 and CDR2 from the germline V gene are SQVTM and ANQGSEA. DNA of the CDR3: TGCAGCGTTGCAGGGCCGGACACTGAAGCTTTCTTT. Translating gives CSVAGPDTEAFF.

The rearrangement joins TRBV19 to TRBJ2-7; D assignment may be TRBD1 or TRBD2 (5 bases each). V gave up 6 bases and J gave up 4 bases, with 22 bases separating them. This CDR3 is built from 16 residues. From germline, CDR1 is LNHDA and CDR2 SQIVND (reference sequence). This CDR3 reads CASSHLGDPYSYEQYF. The CDR3, as DNA: TGTGCCAGTAGCCATCTCGGGGACCCTTACTCGTACGAGCAGTACTTC.

V is TRBV6-4 and J is TRBJ1-5; weak D call: TRBD1 (5 bases). CDR3 length: 14 residues. Germline V gene lookup returns CDR1 MRHNA and CDR2 SNTAGT. The germline V and J ends were trimmed by 2 bases and 1 base, with 6 bases remaining between them. In DNA form, the CDR3 reads TGTGCCAGCAGTGACAGGGACAGCAATCAGCCCCAGCATTTT. Protein: CASSDRDSNQPQHF.

The rearrangement uses TRBV13 and TRBJ1-5; no clear D gene. Germline assignment: CDR1 PRHDT and CDR2 FYEKMQ (reference sequence). The V end lost 0 bases, the J end lost 5 bases, and 8 bases lay between the germline ends. The length of the CDR3 is 14 residues. CDR3 in amino acids: CASSLGSADQPQHF. The DNA of the CDR3 is TGTGCCAGCAGCTTAGGGTCAGCTGATCAGCCCCAGCATTTT.